This T cell receptor beta chain was captured in a study of cytomegalovirus exposure and HLA in healthy donors. Study-wide results and limits: Previously analyzed data showed that most TCR beta V segments were productive at a frequency of about 87% or about 30%.

Among the donors, all were healthy bone marrow donors. Germline lookup yields CDR1 MNHNY and CDR2 SVGAGI (reference sequence). The CDR3 runs to 15 residues. Between the trimmed V and J ends, which lost 6 bases and 5 bases, there was a span of 20 bases. The PCR contained 60 Vbeta and 13 Jbeta primers. Assay: immunoSEQ multiplex PCR; the TCRdb copy retains only in-frame clones and omits some. The sample includes 130,000 or so clones, approximately 84% of them seen just once. As regards this clone: The antigen remains undetermined.

Sequences were obtained from PBMCs. The sequence was obtained from a woman in her late teens or twenties in good health and CMV-seronegative. The chain employs TRBV6-6 and TRBJ2-7; perhaps TRBD1 as D (6 bases). CDR3 region: CASSHPEQGLHEQYF. The CDR3 nucleotides are TGTGCCAGCAGCCACCCAGAACAGGGATTGCACGAGCAGTACTTC.